This T cell receptor (beta chain) was found in a study of T-cell reconstitution after alpha-beta-depleted transplantation in children (dated by TCRdb to 2015 to 2016). Regarding the complete study: Using TCR repertoire profiling, the study quantitatively followed how T-cell immune reconstitution unfolded in children after TCRalphabeta/CD19-depleted allogeneic hematopoietic cell transplantation. Findings and caveats that apply to the study as a whole: Apparently early alphabetaT-cell count recovery about two months after transplant reportedly relied on only several hundred rapidly expanded clones derived from non-depleted graft cells. The high TCRbeta diversity at day 60 in some patients was ascribed to recipient T cells and intrathymic progenitors that had survived conditioning. Over subsequent months, a decline in hyperexpanded clone frequencies was noted, and after one year, T-cell counts and TCRbeta diversity were mostly ascribed to newly produced T cells.

This clonotype was seen more than once but under ten times. There is no known antigen for this receptor. Base quality data are lacking; no much larger clone is found one base away. The treatment or condition tag for this specimen amounts to: allogeneic hematopoietic cell transplantation with graft depleted of TCRalphabeta T cells and CD19 B cells. The children who served as transplant recipients had been given grafts of TCRalphabeta/CD19-depleted allogeneic hematopoietic cells. The library relied on PCR. TCRdb names Illumina HiSeq 2500 as the instrument used. To normalize quantification of the TCRbeta repertoire, the TCR libraries were built with molecular barcoding that relied on unique molecular identifiers. TCRdb reran the public reads through fastp at Q25 and MiXCR, keeping productive beta chains. Identical CDR3 proteins give one entry, which carries the most common genes and DNA. The sample yields about 1,000,000 distinct CDR3 sequences; about 31% were counted once. Of the sample, under 30% is held by the ten largest clones.

The CDR3 goes from the cysteine to the phenylalanine over 15 residues. The DNA shown is the 45-base CDR3, in frame from base 1. Germline trimming: 4 bases from V, 6 bases from J; junction bases outside gene matches: 6. Via the germline V gene (reference sequence), CDR1 is LGHDT and CDR2 YNNKEL. Sequences were derived from PBMCs, mostly from graft donor cells, sampled 360 days after TCRalphabeta/CD19-depleted stem cell transplant. This receptor was obtained from a boy in the first two years of life who had a stem cell transplant for SCID, so the T cells may come from the graft donor. The sequence joins TRBV3-1 to TRBJ2-3; 11 junctional bases match TRBD1. In nucleotides, the sequence is TGTGCCAGCAGCCGGGACAGGGGGGCCCTGGATACGCAGTATTTT. Its coded protein is CASSRDRGALDTQYF.